This record looks at one TCR beta chain sequence and its context. The source of the sample is a study of blood T cells in healthy people across ages. CDR1 and CDR2 (germline): DFQATT, SNEGSKA (reference sequence). With V trimmed by 0 bases and J by 5 bases, 7 bases remained unmatched. CDR3 length: 15 amino acids. Sample-barcoded 5' priming and a J-beta primer mix drove a second PCR of 7 to 11 cycles. TCRdb called the 5' RACE reads again in MiXCR, with one record for every CDR3 protein. Here the sample spans 730,000 or so distinct CDR3 sequences, 35% to 45% being singletons. J is TRBJ2-1 and V is TRBV20-1, with TRBD2 matching over 7 bases. This clonotype was obtained from a woman in her sixties or seventies in good health. The sequenced sample consisted of blood. The chain's CDR3 is CSARDPRGVNNEQFF. The CDR3 region has the DNA TGCAGTGCTAGAGATCCCCGGGGGGTGAACAATGAGCAGTTCTTC.